This T cell receptor beta chain is drawn from a study of cytomegalovirus exposure and HLA in healthy donors. This clone was recorded a few times. Its matching antigen is unknown. The V gene lost 2 bases and the J gene lost 6 bases, with 13 bases spanning the gap. The CDR3 has 14 amino acids. Germline loops: CDR1 MNHEY, CDR2 SVGAGI. Findings and limits, study-wide: Most TCR sequences proved rare, with some public TCRs found in many donors. A further, later analysis showed that HLA-associated TCR beta chains (compared with equally common others) were more clonally expanded.

In the PCR, 60 Vbeta and 13 Jbeta primers were used. Clones were sequenced by immunoSEQ multiplex PCR, and TCRdb holds only the in-frame ones, with some missing. The sample records 100,000 to 150,000 clones, less than 90% being singletons. The sequencing sample was made of PBMCs. This TCR came from a man between 18 and 35 years old in good health and CMV-seropositive. The chain links TRBV6-5 to TRBJ1-1, with a possible D match to TRBD1 (5 bases). CDR3 nucleotides: TGTGCCAGCAGTTACGAGGCAGGGTACCCTGAAGCTTTCTTT. Translation gives CASSYEAGYPEAFF.